These T cell receptor beta chains were read from a single sample in a study of T cells in Graves' hyperthyroidism and ophthalmopathy. TCRdb analysed the multiplex PCR reads with MiXCR anew, one entry per CDR3 protein. The sample shows about 480,000 distinct CDR3 sequences, around 15% of them seen only once. The sequencing input was blood. These receptors were collected from a woman between 18 and 30 years old with Graves' hyperthyroidism. The CDR3 runs from the conserved cysteine through the conserved F or W. D genes are given only for firm matches. Clone size is given for some rows only: seen once, a few or many times, or a class if the clone is expanded.

d_call	clone_size	v_call	j_call	cdr3_nt	cdr3_aa
NA	many	TRBV27	TRBJ1-4	TGTGCCAGCAGTTTATCGATTCAGACAGGCGTTTTAAAACTGTTTTTT	CASSLSIQTGVLKLFF
TRBD1	few	TRBV7-8	TRBJ1-1	TGTGCCAGCAGCACACAGGGGAATAGCGGTGAAGCTTTCTTT	CASSTQGNSGEAFF
NA	few	TRBV7-2	TRBJ1-6	TGTGCCAGCAGCTACAGGGTAGGGGGTAATTCACCCCTCCACTTT	CASSYRVGGNSPLHF
TRBD1	many	TRBV6-1	TRBJ2-3	TGTGCCAGCAGGGACAGGGCACGCGAGAATACGCAGTATTTT	CASRDRARENTQYF
NA	many	TRBV30	TRBJ1-5	TGTGCCTGGAATGTAGGGGCGAGCAATCAGCCCCAGCATTTT	CAWNVGASNQPQHF
NA	many	TRBV5-8	TRBJ1-4	TGTGCCAGCAGCTTGACATGGGAACGCGGCGAAAAACTGTTTTTT	CASSLTWERGEKLFF
NA	few	TRBV5-1	TRBJ1-4	TGCGCCCGCAGCGGCAGGGCGATAACTAATGAAAAACTGTTTTTT	CARSGRAITNEKLFF
NA	many	TRBV12-3/TRBV12-4	TRBJ1-6	TGTGCCAGCAGTTCCCAAATACCCGGGGCTAATTCACCCCTCCACTTT	CASSSQIPGANSPLHF
TRBD2	few	TRBV5-1	TRBJ2-7	TGCGCCAGCAGCTTCAGTAGCGGGAGCCGAGCGACCGTGGGGCAGTACTTC	CASSFSSGSRATVGQYF
TRBD2	NA	TRBV7-9	TRBJ2-7	TGTGCCAGCAGCTTGGAGACTAGCGGGGAGTACGAGCAGTACTTC	CASSLETSGEYEQYF
NA	few	TRBV6-1	TRBJ1-5	TGTGCCAGCAGTGAAGGTGTAGGGCCCAATCAGCCCCAGCATTTT	CASSEGVGPNQPQHF
NA	NA	TRBV14	TRBJ1-2	TGTGCCAGCAGCCGATTACAAGGGAACTATGGCTACACCTTC	CASSRLQGNYGYTF
TRBD2	many	TRBV19	TRBJ2-3	TGTGCCAGTAGCCGCGCACCCTCCCTCGGGAGGGTACATACGCAGTATTTT	CASSRAPSLGRVHTQYF
TRBD2	few	TRBV13	TRBJ2-3	TGTGCCAGCAGCTCGTCCGGGACTAGCGGGAGGCTCAGCACAGATACGCAGTATTTT	CASSSSGTSGRLSTDTQYF
TRBD1	many	TRBV20-1	TRBJ1-1	TGCAGTGCTAGAGCCGGGACAGGGGACACTGAAGCTTTCTTT	CSARAGTGDTEAFF
TRBD1	many	TRBV12-3/TRBV12-4	TRBJ2-3	TGTGCCAGCAGCCCGGGACAGCTCACAGATACGCAGTATTTT	CASSPGQLTDTQYF
NA	many	TRBV19	TRBJ1-2	TGTGCCAGTTCGGGCAGACGAAACTATGGCTACACCTTC	CASSGRRNYGYTF
NA	NA	TRBV20-1	TRBJ2-7	TGCAGTGCTAGCCCCGGGAGCACCTACGAGCAGTACTTC	CSASPGSTYEQYF
TRBD1	NA	TRBV2	TRBJ2-1	TGTGCCAGCAGCAAGGACAGGGAGGACGACAATGAGCAGTTCTTC	CASSKDREDDNEQFF
NA	many	TRBV6-2/TRBV6-3	TRBJ2-6	TGTGCCAGCAGCCGCACAGGCTCTGGGGCCAACGTCCTGACTTTC	CASSRTGSGANVLTF
TRBD2	many	TRBV12-3/TRBV12-4	TRBJ2-3	TGTGCCAGCAGTTTATGGCCTAGCGGTACATCAGATACGCAGTATTTT	CASSLWPSGTSDTQYF
NA	NA	TRBV19	TRBJ2-7	TGTGCCAGTACCCTAGCCCACGGGATATACGAGCAGTACTTC	CASTLAHGIYEQYF